Following are 17 T cell receptor beta chains from one sample sequenced in a study of CD8+ T cells in alopecia areata. The authors sorted pooled cutaneous lymph node cells using CD4, CD8alpha, NKG2D, NKG2ACE and other markers. Following extraction, RNA underwent reverse transcription to cDNA, which served as the sequencing template. The method was immunoSEQ multiplex PCR; TCRdb's version includes in-frame clones alone and lacks a portion of them. Singletons are absent from the sample, which has 200,000 to 300,000 clones. Sequencing was carried out using CD4+ T cells sorted from a lymph node. Every receptor here comes from a C3H/HeJ mouse with alopecia areata. The MHC haplotype of the strain is H2-k.

This clone was picked up a small number of times. Genes and germline are mouse. This chain's CDR3 is CASSDARDWGSYEQYF. CDR3 DNA, as far as it was read: TGTGCCAGCAGTGATGCCCGGGACTGGGGGTCCTAT. This rearrangement joins TRBV13-1 to TRBJ2-7; 11 nucleotides match TRBD2. The read halts 4 residues ahead of the CDR3 end, with the missing end drawn from the germline J gene. The CDR3 runs 16 residues. In germline, CDR1 is NSHNY, CDR2 SYGAGN. Germline trimming cut 0 bases from V and 1 base from J; bases unmatched to any gene: 3.

This clone was counted between two and nine times. The genes are named according to mouse. The CDR3 is CASGDAQGWNSPLYF. Partial CDR3 DNA: TGTGCCAGCGGTGATGCTCAGGGGTGGAATTCGCCC. The rearrangement uses TRBV13-2 and TRBJ1-6, with a possible D match to TRBD1 (6 bases). The read is 3 residues too short to cover the CDR3 end, so that end is filled in from the germline J gene. TRBJ1-6 is an ORF; its function is uncertain. This CDR3 is built from 15 residues. V lost 0 bases to trimming and J lost 7 bases, with 11 bases between them. Per the germline V gene, CDR1 is NNHNN and CDR2 is SYGAGS (reference sequence).

In the case of this clone: Mouse gene names apply. Coverage ceases 4 residues before the CDR3 finishes, and the germline J gene fills in the end. The chain uses TRBV19 and TRBJ1-1; 9 positions match TRBD1. CDR3 size: 13 residues. The junction had 1 base not matched to a gene; V was cut back by 4 bases and J by 3 bases. The V gene's germline CDR1 is FNHDT and CDR2 SITEND (reference sequence). CDR3: CASSWDRDTEVFF. The CDR3 bases that were read are TGTGCCAGCAGTTGGGACAGGGACACA.

This clone has more than one count but fewer than ten. Germline and genes here are mouse. The read stops 4 residues short of the end of the CDR3; the missing end is completed from the germline J gene. V gene TRBV13-1 combines with J gene TRBJ1-2; weak D call: TRBD1 (5 bases). CDR1 NSHNY and CDR2 SYGAGN come from the germline V gene. V lost 5 bases and J lost 0, with 11 bases in between. CDR3 size: 14 residues. This chain's CDR3 is CASREDKANSDYTF. The sequenced part of the CDR3 DNA is TGTGCCAGCAGGGAGGACAAAGCAAACTCC.

As to this clone: Germline and genes: mouse. From the germline J gene comes the end of the CDR3, since the read stops 4 residues before it. The genes are TRBV13-3 and TRBJ1-1; 7 bases are a match to TRBD1. The CDR3 consists of 14 residues. The V gene's germline CDR1 is NNHDY and CDR2 SYVADS. The V gene end was trimmed by 4 bases and the J gene end by 0 bases; junction bases not matched to a gene: 3. The sequenced part of the CDR3 DNA is TGTGCCAGCAGTTGGGACAGTGCAAACACA. Translated, it gives CASSWDSANT. The CDR3 reads in full as CASSWDSANTEVFF.

On this clone: The gene names given are mouse names. The read falls 4 residues short of the CDR3 end, and the missing part is taken from the germline J gene. This rearrangement joins TRBV13-3 to TRBJ2-1; 7 positions match TRBD2. The CDR3 has 15 amino acids. The germline V gene has CDR1 NNHDY and CDR2 SYVADS. The ends lost 2 bases at V and 3 bases at J; junction bases unmatched: 5. CDR3 protein: CASSDALGSYAEQFF. CDR3 bases read: TGTGCCAGCAGTGACGCACTGGGGTCCTATGCT.

This clone was seen only a few times. Genes here carry mouse names. Read coverage stops 4 residues before the CDR3 terminus; the germline J gene supplies the remainder. The chain has TRBV3 and TRBJ2-7; 10 bases line up with TRBD2. The V gene end was trimmed by 3 bases and the J gene end by 0 bases; junction bases not matched to a gene: 5. CDR3 size: 16 residues. Germline V lookup: CDR1 SNHLY, CDR2 FYNGKV (reference sequence). The CDR3 loop is CASSFDWGESSYEQYF. The sequenced part of the CDR3 DNA is TGTGCCAGCAGCTTTGACTGGGGGGAGAGCTCCTAT.

Details on this clone: Mouse gene names and germline throughout. The missing CDR3 end, 4 residues past where the read stops, is filled in from the germline J gene. J is TRBJ2-4 and V is TRBV1, with D tentatively TRBD1 (5 bases). CDR1 and CDR2 (germline): NSQYPW, LRSPGD (reference sequence). V was pared by 0 bases and J by 1 base, with 8 bases between. The CDR3 is made up of 15 amino acids. Partial CDR3 DNA: TGCACCTGCAGTGCAGAAGTCAGGGGTCAAAAC. This gives the protein CTCSAEVRGQN. The whole CDR3 sequence reads CTCSAEVRGQNTLYF.

As regards this clone: All gene names here are mouse names. The read gets to within 4 residues of the CDR3 end, and the germline J gene fills in the rest. V is TRBV31 and J is TRBJ2-3, with 11 nucleotides matching TRBD1. The length of the CDR3 is 19 residues. Germline assignment: CDR1 GKSSPN and CDR2 SITVG. The V segment lost 0 bases and the J segment 1 base; nucleotides outside the gene matches: 12. Incomplete CDR3 DNA: TGTGCCTGGAGTCTAAGGGACAGGGGGGGGGAGGCTGGTGCAGAA. Protein: CAWSLRDRGGEAGAE. The entire CDR3 protein is CAWSLRDRGGEAGAETLYF.

This clone was counted between two and nine times. Gene and germline names: mouse. The read terminates 4 residues ahead of where the CDR3 ends, so the germline J gene completes it. Different DNA sequences within this sample yield the same CDR3. The chain is built from TRBV19 and TRBJ1-1; tentatively, D is TRBD1 (6 bases). The CDR3 is made up of 13 amino acids. Trimming pared 5 bases from V and 4 bases from J, leaving 12 bases between. From germline, CDR1 is FNHDT and CDR2 SITEND (reference sequence). Incomplete CDR3 DNA: TGTGCCAGCAGAAACAGGGAGGGCACA. As protein: CASRNREGT. The full CDR3 is CASRNREGTEVFF.

This clone came up a few times. Any gene name here is a mouse gene name. Sequencing ends 4 residues short of the CDR3 end; the germline J gene provides the rest. The chain combines TRBV13-3 with TRBJ2-3; TRBD1 agrees at 9 bases. J lost 0 bases, V lost 2 bases, and 4 bases had no gene match. The CDR3 has 16 amino acids. Germline V gene sequence: CDR1 NNHDY, CDR2 SYVADS. The chain's CDR3 is CASSDPGQGSAETLYF. The CDR3 DNA, read in part, is TGTGCCAGCAGTGACCCGGGACAGGGTAGTGCAGAA.

In regard to this clone: Gene names and germline refer to mouse. The read finishes 4 residues shy of the CDR3 end, and the germline J gene is used to complete it. The rearrangement links TRBV13-1 to TRBJ1-2; D may be TRBD1 (6 bases). Germline V gives CDR1 NSHNY, CDR2 SYGAGN. Trimming left V 5 bases short and J 0 bases short, with 11 bases between. The CDR3 consists of 14 residues. CDR3 bases read: TGTGCCAGCAGGGAGGACAGCTCAAACTCC. This codes for CASREDSSNS. The whole CDR3 region reads CASREDSSNSDYTF.

About this clone itself: With a much larger clone just one base away, this may be a read error. Each gene name is a mouse one. The read is 4 residues too short to cover the CDR3 end, so that end is filled in from the germline J gene. Other DNA sequences in this sample translate to the same CDR3. The chain employs TRBV13-3 and TRBJ2-5; 7 bases line up with TRBD1. From germline, CDR1 is NNHDY and CDR2 SYVADS. J gave up 2 bases and V 5 bases, and 2 bases lay outside the gene matches. The CDR3 length is 13 residues. CDR3 protein: CASRRQGQDTQYF. CDR3 DNA (partial): TGTGCCAGCAGACGACAGGGCCAAGAC.

Of note for this clone: Gene names and germline refer to mouse. Read sequence stops 4 residues before the CDR3 end, and the germline J gene provides the missing end. The chain recombines TRBV5 with TRBJ2-2; 7 nucleotides match TRBD1. CDR1 is LGHNA, CDR2 YNLKQL, per germline (reference sequence). The V and J ends lost 2 bases and 6 bases, in that order; junction bases with no gene match: 0. The CDR3 covers 13 residues. The chain's CDR3 is CASSQTGAGQLYF. Incomplete CDR3 DNA: TGTGCCAGCAGCCAAACAGGGGCCGGG.

On this clone: Gene names are mouse gene names. The read stops 4 residues short of the end of the CDR3; the missing end is completed from the germline J gene. The V call is TRBV5, the J call TRBJ2-4; possible D gene TRBD1, 6 bases. Per the germline V gene, CDR1 is LGHNA and CDR2 is YNLKQL (reference sequence). This CDR3 has 14 amino acids. The part of the CDR3 DNA that was read is TGTGCCAGCAGCCAACCGGGACAAAAAAAC. Encoded protein: CASSQPGQKN. The CDR3 reads in full as CASSQPGQKNTLYF.

This clone showed up just a few times. Gene names and germline match the mouse. The sequenced fragment ends 4 residues before the CDR3 boundary, so the rest is inferred from the germline J gene. The V call is TRBV19, the J call TRBJ2-1; TRBD2 aligns across 11 bases. This CDR3 contains 15 residues. Trimming took 3 bases from V and 5 from J; bases not matched to a gene: 4. Germline assignment: CDR1 FNHDT and CDR2 SITEND (reference sequence). CDR3 residues: CASSTLGGRDAEQFF. The covered CDR3 bases are TGTGCCAGCAGTACACTGGGGGGGCGCGATGCT.

Of note for this clone: The gene names given are mouse names. The CDR3 goes on 4 residues after the read ends, and that part is filled in from the germline J gene. V gene TRBV31 combines with J gene TRBJ2-5; 7 bases align to TRBD2. The germline V gene has CDR1 GKSSPN and CDR2 SITVG. The CDR3 runs to 13 residues. The CDR3 sequence is CAWSPTGADTQYF. The sequenced part of the CDR3 DNA is TGTGCCTGGAGTCCCACTGGGGCCGAC.